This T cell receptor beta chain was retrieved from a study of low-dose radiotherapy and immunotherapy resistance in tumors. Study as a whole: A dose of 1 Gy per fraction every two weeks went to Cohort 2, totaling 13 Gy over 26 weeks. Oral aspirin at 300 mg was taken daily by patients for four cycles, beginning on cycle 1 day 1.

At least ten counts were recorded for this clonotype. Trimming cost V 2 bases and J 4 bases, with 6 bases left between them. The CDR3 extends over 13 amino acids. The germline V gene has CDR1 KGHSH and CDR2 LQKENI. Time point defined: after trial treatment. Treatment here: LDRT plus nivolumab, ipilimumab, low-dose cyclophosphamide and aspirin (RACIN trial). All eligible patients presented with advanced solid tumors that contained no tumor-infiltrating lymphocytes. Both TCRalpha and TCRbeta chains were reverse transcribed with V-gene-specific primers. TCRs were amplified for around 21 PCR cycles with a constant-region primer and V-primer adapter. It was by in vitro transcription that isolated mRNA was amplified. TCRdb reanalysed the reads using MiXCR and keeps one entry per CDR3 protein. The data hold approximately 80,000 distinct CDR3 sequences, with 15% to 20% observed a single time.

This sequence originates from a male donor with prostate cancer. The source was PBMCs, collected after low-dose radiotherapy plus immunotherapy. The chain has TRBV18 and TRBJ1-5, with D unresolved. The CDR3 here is CASSPAQNQPQHF. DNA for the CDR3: TGTGCCAGCTCACCAGCCCAGAATCAGCCCCAGCATTTT. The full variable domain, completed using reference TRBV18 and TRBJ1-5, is NAGVMQNPRHLVRRRGQEARLRCSPMKGHSHVYWYRQLPEEGLKFMVYLQKENIIDESGMPKERFSAEFPKEGPSILRIQQVVRGDSAAYFCASSPAQNQPQHFGDGTRLSIL.